The clone carrying this T cell receptor beta chain showed up many times. Its antigen remains unidentified. This sample stems from a study of Graves' ophthalmopathy and Graves' hyperthyroidism. RNA served as the template for amplifying TCR beta CDR3 regions. Second-round multiplex PCR came after first-round RT-PCR with HTBI primers. TCRdb recomputed calls from the multiplex PCR reads with MiXCR, one row per CDR3 protein. The sample has approximately 210,000 distinct CDR3 sequences, approximately 21% seen once. Trimming removed 5 bases at V and 2 bases at J, with 4 bases between. CDR3 length: 12 residues. CDR1 and CDR2 from the germline V gene are LNHDA and SQIVND (reference sequence). Overall study results and limits: Blood shared most expanded thyroid clonotypes above 0.001 frequency.

Material: peripheral blood. This sequence originates from a woman in her 50s with Graves' ophthalmopathy. The chain combines TRBV19 with TRBJ1-3; D call uncertain. DNA for the CDR3: TGTGCCAGTAGTCACCCTGGAAACACCATATATTTT. This gives the protein CASSHPGNTIYF.